The 11 T cell receptor beta chains presented below share a single source sample, sequenced in a study of monozygotic twins with inflammatory bowel disease. TCRdb re-called the 5' RACE reads and shows each CDR3 protein once, DNA omitted. The sample data list nearly 450,000 distinct CDR3 sequences. The specimen sequenced was blood. These receptors all come from a human donor with ulcerative colitis or Crohn's disease, or a healthy co-twin of an affected twin (not recorded which).

This chain joins TRBV5-1 and TRBJ2-3; as DNA is missing, the TRBD2 call by TCRdb cannot be tested. CDR3 size: 15 residues. CDR1 is SGHRS, CDR2 YFSETQ, per germline. The CDR3: CASSLEAGGQDTQYF.

The chain joins TRBV20-1 to TRBJ1-5. Germline CDR1 and CDR2: DFQATT and SNEGSKA (reference sequence). The CDR3 runs 14 residues. CDR3 amino acids: CSATSGQINQPQHF.

V and J are TRBV6-5 and TRBJ2-7; as DNA is missing, the TRBD1 call by TCRdb cannot be tested. The CDR3 length is 15 residues. CDR1 is MNHEY and CDR2 is SVGAGI in the germline V gene. CDR3 protein: CASSYSRQGAWEQYF.

The chain recombines TRBV6-1 with TRBJ1-5; TCRdb selects TRBD1, and the lack of DNA leaves this call unchecked. CDR3 length: 19 residues. Germline assignment: CDR1 MNHNS and CDR2 SASEGT. The CDR3: CASSERGSLPRYSNQPQHF.

The chain couples TRBV2 to TRBJ2-3; TCRdb designates TRBD2, a call that cannot be tested without DNA. Germline CDR1 reads SNHLY; CDR2 reads FYNNEI. The CDR3 has 16 residues. CDR3: CDSRRTTSGSTDTQYF.

The V and J genes are TRBV5-4 and TRBJ2-7; TCRdb lists TRBD2, though no DNA is available to test this call. Germline lookup yields CDR1 SGHNT and CDR2 YYREEE (reference sequence). The CDR3 is 15 amino acids. CDR3 region: CASSFGTSGRYEQYF.

The chain employs TRBV6-5 and TRBJ1-2; the TCRdb D gene call, TRBD1, has no DNA to confirm it. CDR1 is MNHEY, CDR2 SVGAGI, per germline. This CDR3 comprises 14 residues. Here the CDR3 reads CASSYSRGAYGYTF.

CDR3 region: CASSGTAATDTQYF. This chain uses TRBV6-1 with TRBJ2-3. Germline V lookup: CDR1 MNHNS, CDR2 SASEGT. The CDR3 totals 14 residues.

This rearrangement joins TRBV21-1 to TRBJ2-7; TCRdb gives TRBD1 as the D gene, but with no DNA this cannot be confirmed. TRBV21-1 is termed a pseudogene. This CDR3 has 20 residues. The CDR3 sequence: CASSTRKVETGGSNSYEQYF.

The V call is TRBV10-3, the J call TRBJ2-6. Per the germline V gene, CDR1 is ENHRY and CDR2 is SYGVKD. The length of the CDR3 is 14 residues. CDR3 region: CATHDGPGANVLTF.

The rearrangement links TRBV7-2 to TRBJ2-7; TCRdb indicates TRBD1, and absent DNA this call remains unverified. From germline, CDR1 is SGHTA and CDR2 FQGNSA. This CDR3 region has 17 residues. The CDR3 region is CASSLAYLRGTTYEQYF.